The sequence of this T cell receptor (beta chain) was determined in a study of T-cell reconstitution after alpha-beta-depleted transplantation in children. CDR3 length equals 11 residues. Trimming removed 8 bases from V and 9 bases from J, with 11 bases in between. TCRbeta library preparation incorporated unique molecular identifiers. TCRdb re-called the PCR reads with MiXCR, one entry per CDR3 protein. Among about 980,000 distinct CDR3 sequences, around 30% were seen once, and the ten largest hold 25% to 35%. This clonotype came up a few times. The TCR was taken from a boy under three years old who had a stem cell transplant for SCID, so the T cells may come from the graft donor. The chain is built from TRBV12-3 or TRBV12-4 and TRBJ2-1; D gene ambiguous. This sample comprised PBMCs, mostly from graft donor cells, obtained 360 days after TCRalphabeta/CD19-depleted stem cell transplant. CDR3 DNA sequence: TGTGCCAGCTGGTCCCCGGGTGAGCAGTTCTTC. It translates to CASWSPGEQFF.